The sequence of this TCR beta chain was determined in a study of low-dose radiotherapy and immunotherapy resistance in tumors. For the study at large: Treatment of Cohort 1 consisted of 0.5 Gy per fraction every 2 weeks, adding up to 6.5 Gy.

Both TCRalpha and TCRbeta chains were reverse transcribed with V-gene-specific primers. Amplification, which lasted approximately 19 PCR cycles, used a constant-region primer and V-primer adapter to amplify TCRs. mRNA, once isolated, was amplified by in vitro transcription. TCRdb processed the reads anew with MiXCR; each CDR3 protein has one entry. The profile covers around 99,000 distinct CDR3 sequences, with more than 7.5% appearing a single time and 1% taken by the ten largest. Germline V CDR1 and CDR2: MDHEN, SYDVKM. Trimming took off 5 bases at V and 4 bases at J, with 10 bases between the two ends. The CDR3 spans 13 residues. Time point indicated: before trial treatment. This clonotype was seen at least ten times.

This sequence joins TRBV28 and TRBJ2-3, with D perhaps assigned TRBD1 or TRBD2 (5 bases each). Sequencing was performed on PBMCs, taken before treatment. The source is a male donor with prostate cancer. This CDR3 reads CASSKRGSDTQYF. The CDR3, as DNA: TGTGCCAGCAGTAAGAGGGGTTCAGATACGCAGTATTTT.